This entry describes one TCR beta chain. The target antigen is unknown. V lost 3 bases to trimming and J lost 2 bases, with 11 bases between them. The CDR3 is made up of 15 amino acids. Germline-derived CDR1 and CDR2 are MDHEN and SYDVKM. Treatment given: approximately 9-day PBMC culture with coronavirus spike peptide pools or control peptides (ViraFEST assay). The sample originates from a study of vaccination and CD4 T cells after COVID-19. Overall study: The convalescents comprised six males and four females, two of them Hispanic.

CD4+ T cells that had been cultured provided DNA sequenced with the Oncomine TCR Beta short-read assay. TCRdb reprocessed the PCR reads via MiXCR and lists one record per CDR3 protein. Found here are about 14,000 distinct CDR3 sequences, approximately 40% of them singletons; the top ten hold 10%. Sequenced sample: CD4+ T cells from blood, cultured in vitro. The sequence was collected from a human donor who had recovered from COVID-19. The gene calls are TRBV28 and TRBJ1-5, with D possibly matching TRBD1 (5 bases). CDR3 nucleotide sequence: TGTGCCAGCAGTTTCGCCAGGGCGGGCAATCAGCCCCAGCATTTT. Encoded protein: CASSFARAGNQPQHF.